A single sample is the source of the 2 T cell receptor beta chains below, sequenced in a study of preoperative IRX-2 immunotherapy in early breast cancer. TCRdb's table, derived via immunoSEQ multiplex PCR, lists solely in-frame clones and lacks some. The table records tens of thousands of clones, around 96% of them present only once. This sample's treatment: preoperative locoregional IRX-2 cytokine immunotherapy. Sampling was conducted from a patient treated with IRX-2 immunotherapy. These receptors were collected from a human donor with breast cancer.

J is TRBJ1-1 and V is TRBV7-3; D uncertain. Germline V gives CDR1 SGHTA, CDR2 FQGTGA. The CDR3 length is 15 residues. Trimming removed 2 bases from V and 5 bases from J, with 15 bases in between. CDR3 nucleotide sequence: TGTGCCAGCAGCTTAGCTGAGGGAACGAAGACTGAAGCTTTCTTT. Its translation: CASSLAEGTKTEAFF.

The rearrangement uses TRBV6-5 and TRBJ2-2; D may be TRBD2 (6 bases). V was shortened by 2 bases and J by 1 base, with 11 bases between the two germline ends. The germline CDR1 and CDR2 sequences are MNHEY and SVGAGI. CDR3 size: 16 residues. The CDR3 DNA reads as TGTGCCAGCAGTTACCCCGGGACTTTGAACACCGGGGAGCTGTTTTTT. Amino acid sequence: CASSYPGTLNTGELFF.